A single sample gave rise to the 25 T cell receptor beta chains below, sequenced in a study of memory CD4+ T cells and cytomegalovirus serostatus. Single viable CD3+CD4+CD8-CD45RO+ cells were sorted as the memory CD4+ T cells. The data were produced by immunoSEQ multiplex PCR, yet TCRdb's version contains in-frame clones alone and is incomplete. The table records just under 95,000 clones, 80% of them present only once. The sample consisted of memory CD4+ T cells from blood. These receptors originate from an adult in good health and CMV-seropositive.

The chain has TRBV28 and TRBJ1-2; D uncertain. V was trimmed by 5 bases and J by 4 bases, leaving 23 bases between them. Germline V gene sequence: CDR1 MDHEN, CDR2 SYDVKM. The CDR3 consists of 17 residues. The CDR3 DNA sequence: TGTGCCAGCAGTACCTCCCCCGGCGGGGTTGTGGGCTATGGCTACACCTTC. Its protein is CASSTSPGGVVGYGYTF.

The chain employs TRBV7-2 and TRBJ1-5, with 7 positions matching TRBD1. The CDR3 length is 14 residues. J was trimmed by 4 bases and V by 7 bases; bases with no gene match: 7. Germline lookup yields CDR1 SGHTA and CDR2 FQGNSA. CDR3 nucleotides: TGTGCCAGCACCCAGGGGGTCGGGAATCAGCCCCAGCATTTT. Residues: CASTQGVGNQPQHF.

This chain uses TRBV6-1 with TRBJ2-3; D remains ambiguous. The CDR3 extends over 13 amino acids. CDR1 and CDR2 from the germline V gene are MNHNS and SASEGT. Trimming took off 3 bases at V and 2 bases at J, with 6 bases between the two ends. The CDR3 DNA reads as TGTGCCAGCAGTGAGGCCAACACAGATACGCAGTATTTT. Translating it yields CASSEANTDTQYF.

This clone showed up just a few times. Other DNA sequences in the same sample also yield this CDR3. The V and J genes are TRBV9 and TRBJ2-7; possibly TRBD2 for D (5 bases). This CDR3 contains 13 residues. Germline V gives CDR1 SGDLS, CDR2 YYNGEE. V was shortened by 2 bases and J by 3 bases, with 9 bases between the two germline ends. As DNA, the CDR3 is TGTGCCAGCAGCGTCCGGGGAGACTACGAGCAGTACTTC. It yields the protein CASSVRGDYEQYF. The variable domain in full, with the rest retrieved from reference TRBV9 and TRBJ2-7, is DSGVTQTPKHLITATGQRVTLRCSPRSGDLSVYWYQQSLDQGLQFLIQYYNGEERAKGNILERFSAQQFPDLHSELNLSSLELGDSALYFCASSVRGDYEQYFGPGTRLTVT.

V is TRBV28 and J is TRBJ1-2, with 7 nucleotides matching TRBD1. V trimming: 7 bases; J trimming: 4 bases; junction bases outside the gene matches: 12. The CDR3 totals 15 residues. Germline CDR1 and CDR2: MDHEN and SYDVKM. The CDR3 DNA reads as TGTGCCAGCAACCCCCCAGGGGGTCGGGGCTATGGCTACACCTTC. Encoded protein: CASNPPGGRGYGYTF.

The V and J genes are TRBV5-4 and TRBJ2-5; no reliable D call. This CDR3 has 14 residues. The germline V gene has CDR1 SGHNT and CDR2 YYREEE (reference sequence). V was trimmed by 0 bases and J by 0 bases, leaving 6 bases between them. In DNA form, the CDR3 reads TGTGCCAGCAGCTTGGGAATGGACCAAGAGACCCAGTACTTC. Translated: CASSLGMDQETQYF. Looking up the rest from reference TRBV5-4 and TRBJ2-5 gives the full variable domain: ETGVTQSPTHLIKTRGQQVTLRCSSQSGHNTVSWYQQALGQGPQFIFQYYREEENGRGNFPPRFSGLQFPNYSSELNVNALELDDSALYLCASSLGMDQETQYFGPGTRLLVL.

The V and J genes are TRBV11-3 and TRBJ1-1; perhaps TRBD1 as D (6 bases). The V end lost 3 bases, the J end lost 4 bases, and 12 bases lay between the germline ends. Germline CDR1 reads SGHNT; CDR2 reads YENEEA. The CDR3 extends over 14 amino acids. The CDR3 DNA is TGTGCCAGCAGCTTTTCAGGGGACCTCACTGAAGCTTTCTTT. It yields the protein CASSFSGDLTEAFF.

The chain links TRBV27 to TRBJ2-1; 9 positions match TRBD1. J was trimmed by 5 bases and V by 4 bases; bases with no gene match: 6. The germline V gene encodes CDR1 MNHEY and CDR2 SMNVEV (reference sequence). This CDR3 is built from 15 residues. CDR3 nucleotide sequence: TGTGCCAGCAGTTCAACAGGGGGCGGGCACAATGAGCAGTTCTTC. It translates to CASSSTGGGHNEQFF.

The rearrangement joins TRBV6-5 to TRBJ2-7; D is unresolved. The CDR3 extends over 14 amino acids. Germline V gene sequence: CDR1 MNHEY, CDR2 SVGAGI. The V and J ends lost 0 bases and 6 bases respectively, with 12 bases between them. In DNA form, the CDR3 reads TGTGCCAGCAGTTACTCACCGAGTATTGGCGAGCAGTACTTC. Translated: CASSYSPSIGEQYF.

This sequence joins TRBV5-4 and TRBJ2-7, with TRBD1 matching over 8 bases. Losses at the gene ends were 3 bases for V and 3 bases for J; bases not matched to a gene: 8. In germline, CDR1 is SGHNT, CDR2 YYREEE (reference sequence). There are 15 residues in the CDR3. The CDR3 is CASSSRTGSLYEQYF. CDR3 sequence (DNA): TGTGCCAGCAGCTCTCGGACAGGGAGTCTCTACGAGCAGTACTTC.

CDR3 region: CASSSFLAVLMGNEQFF. Here the CDR3 DNA reads TGTGCCAGCAGTTCTTTCCTAGCGGTACTGATGGGAAATGAGCAGTTCTTC. J is TRBJ2-1 and V is TRBV27; 7 nucleotides align to TRBD2. The junction had 16 bases not matched to a gene; V was cut back by 4 bases and J by 7 bases. CDR3 length: 17 amino acids. Germline values: CDR1 MNHEY, CDR2 SMNVEV (reference sequence).

The V gene is TRBV28, the J gene TRBJ1-3; D might be TRBD1 (5 bases). The germline V gene encodes CDR1 MDHEN and CDR2 SYDVKM. The CDR3 runs to 15 residues. Between the trimmed V and J ends, which lost 9 bases and 0 bases, there was a span of 15 bases. This CDR3 is CASRGPYSSGNTIYF. The CDR3 DNA sequence: TGTGCCAGTCGGGGACCGTACTCCTCTGGAAACACCATATATTTT.

V gene TRBV5-1 combines with J gene TRBJ2-1, with 7 bases matching TRBD2. The junction had 11 bases not matched to a gene; V was cut back by 0 bases and J by 8 bases. Germline CDR1 and CDR2: SGHRS and YFSETQ. The CDR3 length is 16 residues. CDR3 coding DNA: TGCGCCAGCAGCTTGGCGGCTAGCGGACCTACGGATGAGCAGTTCTTC. Protein: CASSLAASGPTDEQFF.

This clone occurred a few times. The chain employs TRBV7-2 and TRBJ2-3, with no clear D. The CDR3 covers 13 residues. The V end was cut by 3 bases, the J end by 1 base, with 5 bases between. Germline V gene lookup returns CDR1 SGHTA and CDR2 FQGNSA. DNA for the CDR3: TGTGCCAGCAGCTTCCCGGGCACAGATACGCAGTATTTT. Residues: CASSFPGTDTQYF.

This clone has only a few counts. The V gene is TRBV29-1, the J gene TRBJ2-5; no clear D gene. This CDR3 spans 10 amino acids. Germline V gene data show CDR1 as SQVTM and CDR2 as ANQGSEA. Trimming took off 5 bases at V and 1 base at J, with 2 bases between the two ends. The CDR3 sequence is CSVSQETQYF. The CDR3 nucleotides read TGCAGCGTTTCCCAAGAGACCCAGTACTTC.

V is TRBV10-3 and J is TRBJ1-2, with D tentatively TRBD1 (5 bases). V was shortened by 8 bases and J by 6 bases, with 13 bases between the two germline ends. Germline loops: CDR1 ENHRY, CDR2 SYGVKD. The CDR3 sequence is 12 residues long. The CDR3 is CAIEGSGDGYTF. DNA for the CDR3: TGTGCCATCGAGGGGTCCGGGGATGGCTACACCTTC.

The chain has TRBV6-6 and TRBJ1-2, with D perhaps matching TRBD1 (6 bases). This CDR3 has 13 amino acids. Germline V lookup: CDR1 MNHNY, CDR2 SVGAGI (reference sequence). Trimming took off 6 bases at V and 8 bases at J, with 16 bases between the two ends. DNA of the CDR3: TGTGCCAGCAGAAACCCAGGGGAGAGGGGCTACACCTTC. Translating it yields CASRNPGERGYTF.

The chain uses TRBV9 and TRBJ1-2; weak D call: TRBD1 (5 bases). The CDR3 totals 15 residues. The ends were cut back, 0 bases at V and 4 bases at J, with 13 bases in the middle. The V gene's germline CDR1 is SGDLS and CDR2 YYNGEE. CDR3: CASSVDSSGPYGYTF. For the CDR3, the DNA is TGTGCCAGCAGCGTAGACTCCTCGGGGCCCTATGGCTACACCTTC.

In its sample, this clone was seen once. The V gene is TRBV10-3, the J gene TRBJ2-7; tentatively, D is TRBD2 (6 bases). This CDR3 has 14 residues. V was pared by 10 bases and J by 3 bases, with 19 bases between. Germline V gives CDR1 ENHRY, CDR2 SYGVKD. CDR3 DNA sequence: TGTGCCACCCACGGTGGGGGGACCGTCTACGAGCAGTACTTC. Its protein is CATHGGGTVYEQYF.

This clone has only a few counts. The chain has TRBV19 and TRBJ2-3, with 8 nucleotides matching TRBD2. Trimming at V came to 4 bases and at J to 0 bases, leaving 9 bases not matched to a gene. The CDR3 length is 17 residues. Germline values: CDR1 LNHDA, CDR2 SQIVND (reference sequence). DNA for the CDR3: TGTGCCAGTAGTACCTTTACTGCTAGCGGGAGCACAGATACGCAGTATTTT. Translation: CASSTFTASGSTDTQYF.

In this sample, this clone turned up once. The gene calls are TRBV19 and TRBJ2-1, with 10 bases lining up with TRBD2. Germline V CDR1 and CDR2: LNHDA, SQIVND (reference sequence). J gave up 8 bases and V 1 base, and 5 bases lay outside the gene matches. The length of the CDR3 is 15 residues. The CDR3 reads CASSIASGRGYEQFF. The CDR3 nucleotides read TGTGCCAGTAGTATAGCCAGCGGGAGGGGGTATGAGCAGTTCTTC. Combining the CDR3 with reference TRBV19 and TRBJ2-1 gives the whole variable domain DGGITQSPKYLFRKEGQNVTLSCEQNLNHDAMYWYRQDPGQGLRLIYYSQIVNDFQKGDIAEGYSVSREKKESFPLTVTSAQKNPTAFYLCASSIASGRGYEQFFGPGTRLTVL.

This chain joins TRBV2 and TRBJ2-1; 13 bases are a match to TRBD2. This CDR3 has 15 residues. V shed 5 bases and J 9 bases; nucleotides not matched to a gene: 7. In germline, CDR1 is SNHLY, CDR2 FYNNEI. CDR3 DNA: TGTGCCAGCAGTTATACTAGCGGGAGGGCTAGTGAGCAGTTCTTC. This sequence encodes CASSYTSGRASEQFF.

This rearrangement joins TRBV5-5 to TRBJ2-7, with a tentative D call TRBD2 (5 bases). Trimming cost V 3 bases and J 0 bases, with 19 bases left between them. Germline values: CDR1 SGHKS, CDR2 YYEKEE (reference sequence). The CDR3 loop spans 17 amino acids. The CDR3 spells CASSSLEDQWISYEQYF. CDR3 DNA sequence: TGTGCCAGCAGCTCCTTGGAGGATCAGTGGATCTCCTACGAGCAGTACTTC.

The chain employs TRBV28 and TRBJ2-2; possible D gene TRBD2, 6 bases. The CDR3 has 16 residues. Per the germline V gene, CDR1 is MDHEN and CDR2 is SYDVKM. Trimming stripped 3 bases from V and 4 bases from J, with 15 bases between. The CDR3 here is CASSFAGPGSTGELFF. The CDR3 region has the DNA TGTGCCAGCAGTTTCGCGGGACCCGGTTCCACCGGGGAGCTGTTTTTT. Supplemented by reference TRBV28 and TRBJ2-2, the full variable domain reads DVKVTQSSRYLVKRTGEKVFLECVQDMDHENMFWYRQDPGLGLRLIYFSYDVKMKEKGDIPEGYSVSREKKERFSLILESASTNQTSMYLCASSFAGPGSTGELFFGEGSRLTVL.

The chain has TRBV28 and TRBJ1-1; D might be TRBD1 (6 bases). Germline V gene sequence: CDR1 MDHEN, CDR2 SYDVKM. The CDR3 totals 14 residues. Trimming stripped 4 bases from V and 1 base from J, with 10 bases between. The CDR3 DNA reads TGTGCCAGCAGTTCCAACAGGGCGAACACTGAAGCTTTCTTT. It yields the protein CASSSNRANTEAFF.